The 10 T cell receptor beta chains below all came from one sample that was sequenced in a study of blood T cells in healthy people across ages. Primers used in a second PCR of about 6 to 11 cycles were a sample-barcoded 5' primer and a J-beta primer mix. TCRdb re-called the 5' RACE reads with MiXCR, one entry per CDR3 protein. Altogether 800,000 or so distinct CDR3 sequences are present, 62% being singletons, with the ten largest covering about a quarter. The sequenced sample was blood. The source of these receptors is a man younger than 45 in good health.

This clonotype was detected only a few times. The chain has TRBV13 and TRBJ2-7; D might be TRBD1 (5 bases). V dropped 5 bases and J dropped 4 bases, with 12 bases sitting between them. CDR1 is PRHDT and CDR2 is FYEKMQ in the germline V gene (reference sequence). The CDR3 consists of 13 residues. CDR3 protein: CASSGSQDYEQYF. CDR3 coding DNA: TGTGCCAGCAGCGGCTCACAGGATTACGAGCAGTACTTC.

Comments on this clonotype: The junction departs from germline at one end; a sequencing error may be responsible. J is TRBJ2-4 and V is TRBV6-2 or TRBV6-3; TRBD1 is a possible D gene (7 bases). The J call may not be correct, given that the DNA end is closer to TRBJ2-7. Germline V gene data show CDR1 as MNHEY and CDR2 as SVGEGT. CDR3 size: 15 residues. This CDR3 is CVSSYRGGNPYEQYF. CDR3 bases: TGTGTCAGCAGTTACAGGGGAGGCAATCCCTACGAGCAGTACTTC.

V gene TRBV12-5 combines with J gene TRBJ2-3; D might be TRBD1 (5 bases). The CDR3 runs 17 residues. Germline lookup yields CDR1 LGHNT and CDR2 FRNRAP. Trimming left V 0 bases short and J 6 bases short, with 19 bases between. For the CDR3, the DNA is TGTGCTAGTGGTTTGGTAACAGGCCGCGGTAGTTTCGATACGCAGTATTTT. This sequence encodes CASGLVTGRGSFDTQYF. The full variable domain, completed using reference TRBV12-5 and TRBJ2-3, is DARVTQTPRHKVTEMGQEVTMRCQPILGHNTVFWYRQTMMQGLELLAYFRNRAPLDDSGMPKDRFSAEMPDATLATLKIQPSEPRDSAVYFCASGLVTGRGSFDTQYFGPGTRLTVL.

Turning to this clonotype: This may arise from a read error, as a much more abundant clone is one base away. V usage is TRBV29-1 and J usage is TRBJ2-5, with 10 bases lining up with TRBD1. The CDR3 extends over 16 amino acids. The V gene's germline CDR1 is SQVTM and CDR2 ANQGSEA. Germline trimming cut 6 bases from V and 7 bases from J; bases unmatched to any gene: 17. CDR3 in amino acids: CSVTGQGDLWVGTQYF. The CDR3 nucleotides read TGCAGCGTAACCGGACAGGGGGACCTTTGGGTTGGGACCCAGTACTTC.

This chain links TRBV6-2 or TRBV6-3 with TRBJ2-2; maybe TRBD1 (6 bases). V lost 2 bases to trimming and J lost 3 bases, with 10 bases between them. The CDR3 totals 15 residues. Germline values: CDR1 MNHEY, CDR2 SVGEGT. This CDR3 reads CASSYVAGDTGELFF. DNA of the CDR3: TGTGCCAGCAGTTACGTTGCAGGGGACACCGGGGAGCTGTTTTTT.

The CDR3 nucleotides are TGTGCCAGCAGCCAAGATGTCAGGTACTTGGATACGCAGTATTTT. Amino acid sequence: CASSQDVRYLDTQYF. The V gene is TRBV4-2, the J gene TRBJ2-3; no definite D call. CDR1 and CDR2 from the germline V gene are LGHNA and YNFKEQ. This CDR3 has 15 residues. Trimming stripped 0 bases from V and 6 bases from J, with 13 bases between.

This chain uses TRBV4-3 with TRBJ2-4; the match to TRBD2 covers 9 bases. V dropped 4 bases and J dropped 13; count of bases not matched to a gene: 8. Per germline, CDR1 LGHNA and CDR2 YSLEER. The CDR3 consists of 13 residues. The CDR3 spells CASSLGLAMEQYF. CDR3 DNA: TGCGCCAGCAGCCTGGGACTAGCTATGGAGCAGTACTTC.

The rearrangement uses TRBV7-3 and TRBJ1-6; unclear D gene. The CDR3 covers 15 residues. The ends were cut back, 0 bases at V and 7 bases at J, with 10 bases in the middle. The V gene's germline CDR1 is SGHTA and CDR2 FQGTGA. CDR3: CASSLTPSPNSPLHF. Here the CDR3 DNA reads TGTGCCAGCAGCTTAACTCCCTCACCGAATTCACCCCTCCACTTT.

A remark on this clonotype: The germline gene is not matched at one end of the junction; a read error may be the cause. The J gene is TRBJ2-4, the V gene TRBV20-1, with unresolved D. The length of the CDR3 is 13 residues. Germline V gives CDR1 DFQATT, CDR2 SNEGSKA (reference sequence). The CDR3 sequence is CSAEGRAKNIQYF. The CDR3 DNA is TGCAGTGCTGAAGGCCGTGCCAAGAACATTCAGTACTTC.

This chain joins TRBV27 and TRBJ2-4, with TRBD2 as a possible D gene (7 bases). The J call may be mistaken, given a closer DNA end match to TRBJ2-7. Germline V gene lookup returns CDR1 MNHEY and CDR2 SMNVEV (reference sequence). CDR3 length equals 15 residues. Here the CDR3 reads CASRRIGEGEGEQYF. The CDR3 coding sequence is TGTGCCAGCAGAAGAATCGGGGAGGGGGAGGGCGAGCAGTACTTC.